The 10 T cell receptor beta chains below were found in one sample sequenced in a study of T cell clonotyping in hematopoietic cell transplantation. This table comes from immunoSEQ multiplex PCR, and its TCRdb copy is limited to in-frame clones, with some not included. The table includes more than 25,000 clones, about 94% detected once. Source: PBMCs, taken 100 days after allogeneic stem cell transplant. The source of these receptors is a female patient in her fifties or sixties who had an allogeneic stem cell transplant from a related donor, so the T cells may come from the graft donor. Some clones in this sample may be carry-over from other donors' samples.

In this sample, this clone is medium-sized (0.01 to 0.1%). The rearrangement uses TRBV18 and TRBJ1-5; D may be TRBD1 (5 bases). The CDR3 spans 13 residues. Germline V gene data show CDR1 as KGHSH and CDR2 as LQKENI. Trimming removed 8 bases at V and 4 bases at J, with 12 bases between. The DNA for the CDR3 is TGTGCCAGCAGGGACGCGGAGAATCAGCCCCAGCATTTT. Amino acids: CASRDAENQPQHF. Full variable domain (rest looked up from reference TRBV18 and TRBJ1-5): NAGVMQNPRHLVRRRGQEARLRCSPMKGHSHVYWYRQLPEEGLKFMVYLQKENIIDESGMPKERFSAEFPKEGPSILRIQQVVRGDSAAYFCASRDAENQPQHFGDGTRLSIL.

This clone was counted between two and nine times. This chain links TRBV10-1 with TRBJ1-1; D unresolved. The CDR3 contains 13 residues. CDR1 is WNHNN and CDR2 is SYGVQD in the germline V gene (reference sequence). V gave up 6 bases and J gave up 0 bases, with 8 bases separating them. DNA of the CDR3: TGCGCCAGCAGGGACGGTTTGAACACTGAAGCTTTCTTT. Translated, it gives CASRDGLNTEAFF.

This clone was detected only a few times. The genes are TRBV28 and TRBJ1-1; unclear D gene. This CDR3 comprises 14 residues. Germline CDR1 is MDHEN and CDR2 is SYDVKM. Trimming shortened V by 2 bases and J by 4 bases, and 11 bases separated the two germline ends. As DNA, the CDR3 is TGTGCCAGCAGTTTAGGTAGGGCGAGCACTGAAGCTTTCTTT. The encoded protein is CASSLGRASTEAFF. The variable domain in full, completed from reference TRBV28 and TRBJ1-1, reads DVKVTQSSRYLVKRTGEKVFLECVQDMDHENMFWYRQDPGLGLRLIYFSYDVKMKEKGDIPEGYSVSREKKERFSLILESASTNQTSMYLCASSLGRASTEAFFGQGTRLTVV.

The rearrangement links TRBV5-6 to TRBJ2-2, with 10 bases fitting TRBD1. CDR1 is SGHDT and CDR2 is YYEEEE in the germline V gene. Trimming took 3 bases from V and 5 from J; bases not matched to a gene: 4. CDR3 length equals 15 residues. As DNA, the CDR3 is TGTGCCAGCAGCTCAGGGACAGGGGTTACCGGGGAGCTGTTTTTT. Amino acid sequence: CASSSGTGVTGELFF.

The chain recombines TRBV30 with TRBJ2-1; weak D call: TRBD2 (7 bases). CDR1 and CDR2 from the germline V gene are GTSNPN and SVGIG (reference sequence). The CDR3 covers 15 residues. V lost 4 bases to trimming and J lost 0 bases, with 13 bases between them. The DNA of the CDR3 is TGTGCCTGGAAAGGGGGGGGGAGCTCCTACAATGAGCAGTTCTTC. Its protein product is CAWKGGGSSYNEQFF.

The J gene is TRBJ1-5, the V gene TRBV7-2; tentatively, D is TRBD1 (5 bases). Between the trimmed V and J ends, which lost 5 bases and 4 bases, there was a span of 15 bases. Germline V gene sequence: CDR1 SGHTA, CDR2 FQGNSA. This CDR3 is 15 amino acids long. CDR3 DNA sequence: TGTGCCAGCAGCGCACAGTGGGGGGGGAATCAGCCCCAGCATTTT. Amino acids: CASSAQWGGNQPQHF.

The genes are TRBV6-5 and TRBJ2-7; TRBD1 agrees at 10 bases. CDR3 length: 14 residues. V gave up 8 bases and J gave up 6 bases; unmatched junction bases: 10. CDR1 is MNHEY, CDR2 SVGAGI, per germline. The CDR3 loop reads CASGRDRGISEQYF. DNA of the CDR3: TGTGCCAGCGGGCGGGACAGGGGAATCTCCGAGCAGTACTTC.

The V call is TRBV19, the J call TRBJ2-3; 8 bases are a match to TRBD2. The J segment lost 2 bases and the V segment lost 8 bases, leaving 12 bases of the junction unmatched. The CDR3 contains 16 residues. CDR1 is LNHDA and CDR2 is SQIVND in the germline V gene (reference sequence). The CDR3 DNA sequence: TGTGCCAGTCGGGGGGGACCCGGGACTAACACAGATACGCAGTATTTT. Translated, it gives CASRGGPGTNTDTQYF.

The chain combines TRBV10-2 with TRBJ2-2; D ambiguous. The CDR3 is 13 residues long. Germline V gene sequence: CDR1 WSHSY, CDR2 SAAADI. V shed 6 bases and J shed 6 bases, with 11 bases lying between them. The CDR3: CASSPGRSGELFF. DNA of the CDR3: TGCGCCAGCAGCCCCGGGCGCTCCGGGGAGCTGTTTTTT.

This chain connects TRBV15 to TRBJ1-6; D not certain. The CDR3 length is 14 residues. Germline V gene sequence: CDR1 LNHNV, CDR2 YYDKDF (reference sequence). The ends were cut back, 0 bases at V and 12 bases at J, with 12 bases in the middle. The CDR3 is CATSRESGIRPLHF. CDR3 in DNA: TGTGCCACCAGCAGAGAAAGCGGGATCAGACCCCTCCACTTT.